Following are 12 T cell receptor beta chains from one sample sequenced in a study of molecular identifiers for immune sequencing clone quantification. TCRdb passed the PCR reads through MiXCR, listing each CDR3 protein once. The sample comprises 490,000 or so distinct CDR3 sequences, around 23% of which are singletons, and around 0.79% rests with the top ten. The specimen was naive CD8+ T cells from blood, with Jurkat cell RNA spiked in. The subset was: FACS-sorted CD8+CD4-CCR7+CD45RA+ naive T cells. The receptors were gathered from a human donor in good health. Some libraries in this study had Jurkat cell RNA spiked in.

About this clonotype itself: It may be a read error: a sequence one base away is much more abundant. The J gene is TRBJ2-2, the V gene TRBV9; D might be TRBD1 (6 bases). This CDR3 is built from 15 residues. Germline values: CDR1 SGDLS, CDR2 YYNGEE. The V end lost 0 bases, the J end lost 1 base, and 7 bases lay between the germline ends. The CDR3 DNA follows: TGTGCCAGCAGCGTAGGGACAGAGAACACCGGGGAGCTGTTTTTT. Its translation is CASSVGTENTGELFF.

This clonotype was seen only a few times. The chain employs TRBV24-1 and TRBJ2-2, with 8 nucleotides matching TRBD2. The V segment lost 4 bases and the J segment 6 bases; nucleotides outside the gene matches: 9. CDR1 and CDR2 from the germline V gene are KGHDR and SFDVKD. This CDR3 is 16 amino acids long. This CDR3 reads CATSERTQGLAGELFF. CDR3 bases: TGTGCCACCAGTGAAAGAACCCAGGGACTAGCCGGGGAGCTGTTTTTT.

As regards this clonotype: A read error is possible here, since a much larger clone lies one base away. Without the conserved terminal phenylalanine or tryptophan, this CDR3 likely stems from a read error. The chain links TRBV4-3 to TRBJ2-7; no clear D. This CDR3 region has 15 residues. Trimming removed 0 bases at V and 7 bases at J, with 16 bases between. From germline, CDR1 is LGHNA and CDR2 YSLEER. The CDR3 DNA follows: TGCGCCAGCAGCCAAGATATCGGGTTTCTCACGGAGCAGTACCTC. It yields the protein CASSQDIGFLTEQYL.

The chain uses TRBV11-2 and TRBJ2-7, with D possibly TRBD2 on 6 matching bases. The germline CDR1 and CDR2 sequences are SGHAT and FQNNGV. The CDR3 spans 16 residues. The germline V and J ends were trimmed by 5 bases and 0 bases, with 17 bases remaining between them. The chain's CDR3 is CASSPNWGGNSYEQYF. The CDR3 bases are TGTGCCAGCAGCCCAAACTGGGGCGGGAACTCCTACGAGCAGTACTTC.

This chain joins TRBV19 and TRBJ2-3, with 13 bases lining up with TRBD2. The CDR3 runs to 15 residues. V gave up 6 bases and J gave up 1 base; unmatched junction bases: 1. Germline CDR1 LNHDA, CDR2 SQIVND (reference sequence). The CDR3 protein is CASSTSGGGTDTQYF. The CDR3 nucleotides read TGTGCCAGTAGCACTAGCGGGGGGGGCACAGATACGCAGTATTTT.

In its sample, this clonotype was seen a few times. In DNA form, the CDR3 reads TGCGCCAGCAGCCAAGATAGGAGCGGGGCCACTGAAGCTTTCTTT. The encoded protein is CASSQDRSGATEAFF. The V gene is TRBV4-3, the J gene TRBJ1-1; TRBD1 is a possible D gene (5 bases). Trimming left V 0 bases short and J 4 bases short, with 12 bases between. The CDR3 covers 15 residues. Germline V gene lookup returns CDR1 LGHNA and CDR2 YSLEER.

There are many counts of this clonotype. The chain has TRBV19 and TRBJ2-1; unclear D gene. Trimming shortened V by 3 bases and J by 0 bases, and 6 bases separated the two germline ends. Germline V lookup: CDR1 LNHDA, CDR2 SQIVND (reference sequence). The CDR3 runs to 14 residues. The CDR3: CASSISSSYNEQFF. The CDR3 DNA is TGTGCCAGTAGTATCAGTAGCTCCTACAATGAGCAGTTCTTC.

This clonotype was seen a few times. This chain links TRBV5-1 with TRBJ2-7; TRBD2 matches at 7 bases. The trim removed 2 bases at V and 3 bases at J, leaving 5 bases unmatched. This CDR3 comprises 14 residues. The germline V gene has CDR1 SGHRS and CDR2 YFSETQ. This CDR3 reads CASSFAGENYEQYF. The CDR3 DNA is TGCGCCAGCAGCTTCGCGGGGGAGAACTACGAGCAGTACTTC. Combining the CDR3 with reference TRBV5-1 and TRBJ2-7 gives the whole variable domain KAGVTQTPRYLIKTRGQQVTLSCSPISGHRSVSWYQQTPGQGLQFLFEYFSETQRNKGNFPGRFSGRQFSNSRSEMNVSTLELGDSALYLCASSFAGENYEQYFGPGTRLTVT.

The rearrangement uses TRBV28 and TRBJ2-2; 8 bases agree with TRBD1. Germline V gene sequence: CDR1 MDHEN, CDR2 SYDVKM. This CDR3 contains 14 residues. The trim removed 7 bases at V and 3 bases at J, leaving 4 bases unmatched. CDR3 sequence (DNA): TGTGCCAGCAAGATACAGGGGGACACCGGGGAGCTGTTTTTT. Translated, it gives CASKIQGDTGELFF.

V is TRBV12-3 or TRBV12-4 and J is TRBJ2-5, with D unresolved. This CDR3 is built from 15 residues. V lost 4 bases, J lost 0 bases, and 12 bases lay in between. The CDR3 loop is CASSSRGPYQETQYF. The CDR3 DNA follows: TGTGCCAGCAGTTCCAGAGGACCCTACCAAGAGACCCAGTACTTC.

This clonotype appeared a few times. V is TRBV27 and J is TRBJ1-6; D gene ambiguous. The V gene's germline CDR1 is MNHEY and CDR2 SMNVEV (reference sequence). Trimming left V 3 bases short and J 5 bases short, with 11 bases between. The length of the CDR3 is 15 residues. CDR3 sequence reads: CASSLVGHHNSPLHF. The CDR3 region has the DNA TGTGCCAGCAGTTTGGTCGGTCACCATAATTCACCCCTCCACTTT.

This clonotype came up a few times. The CDR3 coding sequence is TGTGCCAGCAGTTGGGGGACAGGGATAGGTCTAGAGACCCAGTACTTC. Amino acids: CASSWGTGIGLETQYF. V gene TRBV27 combines with J gene TRBJ2-5, with 9 bases fitting TRBD1. The CDR3 spans 16 residues. After removal of 4 bases from V and 4 bases from J, the junction contained 10 bases not matched to a gene. Germline values: CDR1 MNHEY, CDR2 SMNVEV (reference sequence).